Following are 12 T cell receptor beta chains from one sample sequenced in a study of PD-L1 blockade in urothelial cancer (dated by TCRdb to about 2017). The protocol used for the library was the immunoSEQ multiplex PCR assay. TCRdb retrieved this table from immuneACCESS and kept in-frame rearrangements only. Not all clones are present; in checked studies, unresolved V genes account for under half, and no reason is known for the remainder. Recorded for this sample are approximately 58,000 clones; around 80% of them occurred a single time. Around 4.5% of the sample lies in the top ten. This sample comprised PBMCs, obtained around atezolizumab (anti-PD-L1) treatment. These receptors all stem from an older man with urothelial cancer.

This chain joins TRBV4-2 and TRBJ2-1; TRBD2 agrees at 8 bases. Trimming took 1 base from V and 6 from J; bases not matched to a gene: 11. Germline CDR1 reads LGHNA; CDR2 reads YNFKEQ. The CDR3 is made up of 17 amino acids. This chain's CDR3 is CASSQGGGSGRGNEQFF. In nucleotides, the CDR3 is TGTGCCAGCAGCCAAGGGGGAGGGAGCGGGAGAGGCAATGAGCAGTTCTTC.

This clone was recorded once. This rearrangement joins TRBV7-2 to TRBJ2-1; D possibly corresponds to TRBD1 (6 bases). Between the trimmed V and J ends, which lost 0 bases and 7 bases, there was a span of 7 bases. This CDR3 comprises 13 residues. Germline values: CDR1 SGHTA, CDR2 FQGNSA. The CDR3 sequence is CASSLATGNEQFF. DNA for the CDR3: TGTGCCAGCAGCTTAGCTACAGGGAATGAGCAGTTCTTC.

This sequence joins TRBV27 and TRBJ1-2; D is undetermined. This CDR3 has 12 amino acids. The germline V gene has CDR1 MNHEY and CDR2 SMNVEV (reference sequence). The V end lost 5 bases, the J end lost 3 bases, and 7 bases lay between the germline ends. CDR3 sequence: CASSANYYGYTF. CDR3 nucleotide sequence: TGTGCCAGCAGTGCCAACTACTATGGCTACACCTTC.

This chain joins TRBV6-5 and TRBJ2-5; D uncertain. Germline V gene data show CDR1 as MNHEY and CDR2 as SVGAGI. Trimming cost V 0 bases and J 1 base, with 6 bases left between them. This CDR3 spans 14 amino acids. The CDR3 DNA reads TGTGCCAGCAGTTACTCGGGCCTCCAAGAGACCCAGTACTTC. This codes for CASSYSGLQETQYF.

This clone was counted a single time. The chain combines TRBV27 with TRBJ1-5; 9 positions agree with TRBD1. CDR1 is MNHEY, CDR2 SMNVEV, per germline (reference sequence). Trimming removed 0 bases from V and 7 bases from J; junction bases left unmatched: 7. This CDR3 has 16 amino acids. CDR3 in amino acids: CASSLSGTGGRQPQHF. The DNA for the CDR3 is TGTGCCAGCAGTTTATCGGGCACAGGGGGCAGACAGCCCCAGCATTTT.

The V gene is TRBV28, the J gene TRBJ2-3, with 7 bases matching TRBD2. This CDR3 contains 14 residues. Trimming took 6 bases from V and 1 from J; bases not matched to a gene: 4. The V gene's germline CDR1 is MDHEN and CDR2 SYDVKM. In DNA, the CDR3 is TGTGCCAGCAGCATAAGCGGGGGCACAGATACGCAGTATTTT. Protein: CASSISGGTDTQYF.

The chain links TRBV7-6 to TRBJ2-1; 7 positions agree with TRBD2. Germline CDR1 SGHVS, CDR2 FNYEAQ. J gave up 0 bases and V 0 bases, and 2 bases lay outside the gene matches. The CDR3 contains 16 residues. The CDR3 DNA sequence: TGTGCCAGCAGCTTAGCCCTAGCGGCCTCCTACAATGAGCAGTTCTTC. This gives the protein CASSLALAASYNEQFF.

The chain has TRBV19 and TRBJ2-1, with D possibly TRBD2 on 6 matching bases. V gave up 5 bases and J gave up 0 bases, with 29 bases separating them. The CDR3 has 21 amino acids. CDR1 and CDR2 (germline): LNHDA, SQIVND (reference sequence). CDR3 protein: CASSPPPGERVAGSSYNEQFF. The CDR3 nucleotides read TGTGCCAGTAGTCCCCCCCCGGGTGAGCGGGTTGCTGGGAGCTCCTACAATGAGCAGTTCTTC. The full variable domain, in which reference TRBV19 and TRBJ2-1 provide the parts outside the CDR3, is DGGITQSPKYLFRKEGQNVTLSCEQNLNHDAMYWYRQDPGQGLRLIYYSQIVNDFQKGDIAEGYSVSREKKESFPLTVTSAQKNPTAFYLCASSPPPGERVAGSSYNEQFFGPGTRLTVL.

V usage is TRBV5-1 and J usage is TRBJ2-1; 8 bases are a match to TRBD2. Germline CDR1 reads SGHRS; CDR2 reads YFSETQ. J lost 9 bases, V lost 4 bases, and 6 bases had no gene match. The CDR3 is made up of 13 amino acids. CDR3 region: CASSPGLVREQFF. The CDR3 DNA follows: TGCGCCAGCAGCCCGGGACTAGTTCGTGAGCAGTTCTTC.

This CDR3 reads CASNTLAGGGNEQFF. As DNA, the CDR3 is TGCGCCAGCAATACGCTAGCGGGAGGTGGGAATGAGCAGTTCTTC. The chain couples TRBV5-1 to TRBJ2-1; 11 bases map to TRBD2. V was clipped by 6 bases and J by 7 bases; unmatched bases: 9. The CDR3 is 15 amino acids. Germline loops: CDR1 SGHRS, CDR2 YFSETQ.

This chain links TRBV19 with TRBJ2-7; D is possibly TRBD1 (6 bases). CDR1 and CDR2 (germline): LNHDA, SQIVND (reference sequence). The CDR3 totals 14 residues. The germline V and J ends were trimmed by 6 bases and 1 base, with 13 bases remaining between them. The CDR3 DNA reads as TGTGCCAGTAGAGAGACAGGAGGTTCCTACGAGCAGTACTTC. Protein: CASRETGGSYEQYF.

CDR3 in DNA: TGTGCCAGCTCACCAGGCAGGGGCACTGAAGCTTTCTTT. Encoded protein: CASSPGRGTEAFF. V is TRBV18 and J is TRBJ1-1, with TRBD1 as a possible D gene (6 bases). The CDR3 is made up of 13 amino acids. The ends were cut back, 2 bases at V and 4 bases at J, with 8 bases in the middle. Germline V gene sequence: CDR1 KGHSH, CDR2 LQKENI.